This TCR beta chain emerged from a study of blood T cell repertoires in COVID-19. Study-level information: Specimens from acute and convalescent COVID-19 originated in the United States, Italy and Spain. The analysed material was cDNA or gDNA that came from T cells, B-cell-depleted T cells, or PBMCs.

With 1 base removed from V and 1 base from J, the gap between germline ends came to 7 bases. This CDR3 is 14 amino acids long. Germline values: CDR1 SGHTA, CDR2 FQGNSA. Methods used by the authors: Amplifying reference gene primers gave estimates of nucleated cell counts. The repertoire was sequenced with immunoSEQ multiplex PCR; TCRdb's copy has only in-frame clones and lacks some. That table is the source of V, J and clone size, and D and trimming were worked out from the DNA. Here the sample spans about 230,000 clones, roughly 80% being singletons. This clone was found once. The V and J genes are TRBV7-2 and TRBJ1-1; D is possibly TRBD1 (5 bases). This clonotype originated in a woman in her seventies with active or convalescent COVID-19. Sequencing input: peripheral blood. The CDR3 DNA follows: TGTGCCAGCAGCTTAGATAGGGGGAACACTGAAGCTTTCTTT. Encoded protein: CASSLDRGNTEAFF.